The 11 T cell receptor beta chains listed next were all sequenced from one sample in a study of T cell responses to AZD1222 COVID-19 vaccine. The repertoire was sequenced with immunoSEQ multiplex PCR; TCRdb's copy has only in-frame clones and lacks some. Of over 100,000 clones listed, around 91% were seen once; the top ten hold over 1.5%. Sequencing was performed on peripheral blood, taken on day 0 of AZD1222 vaccination. The receptor source for this set is an adult in good health.

This chain joins TRBV10-3 and TRBJ2-2; no definite D call. CDR1 and CDR2 from the germline V gene are ENHRY and SYGVKD. The V end was cut by 10 bases, the J end by 2 bases, with 17 bases between. This CDR3 region has 15 residues. The CDR3 nucleotides read TGTGCCACTCAAGGGTCGGGCGGTAACACCGGGGAGCTGTTTTTT. Protein sequence: CATQGSGGNTGELFF.

This chain links TRBV21-1 with TRBJ2-1; the DNA was not used to check the table's D call, TRBD1. TRBV21-1 is an annotated pseudogene. This CDR3 is built from 16 residues. DNA for the CDR3: TGTGCCAGCAGCAAAGCTGGACAGGGCCCCTACAATGAGCAGTTCTTC. This codes for CASSKAGQGPYNEQFF.

Comments on this clone: The sample contains more than one DNA sequence encoding this CDR3. This chain connects TRBV13 to TRBJ2-3, with TRBD2 matching 7 bases. The V segment lost 5 bases and the J segment 5 bases; nucleotides outside the gene matches: 16. CDR1 is PRHDT, CDR2 FYEKMQ, per germline (reference sequence). The CDR3 is made up of 17 amino acids. The CDR3 nucleotides read TGTGCCAGCAGCCCCTCCTCGCGGAGCGGGGTTGTAGATACGCAGTATTTT. It codes for CASSPSSRSGVVDTQYF.

This chain links TRBV2 with TRBJ1-4; D is uncertain. CDR1 is SNHLY, CDR2 FYNNEI, per germline. CDR3 length: 14 residues. V lost 1 base to trimming and J lost 4 bases, with 7 bases between them. In DNA form, the CDR3 reads TGTGCCAGCAGTGAAGGGGGTATTAATGAAAAACTGTTTTTT. Translated: CASSEGGINEKLFF.

In this sample, this clone turned up once. Here the CDR3 DNA reads TGCAGCGTTAATCGACAAAACACTGAAGCTTTCTTT. Protein product: CSVNRQNTEAFF. The chain carries TRBV29-1 and TRBJ1-1; no firm D call. V dropped 5 bases and J dropped 2 bases, with 9 bases sitting between them. CDR1 and CDR2 from the germline V gene are SQVTM and ANQGSEA. The CDR3 contains 12 residues.

The V and J genes are TRBV24-1 and TRBJ2-1, with D possibly matching TRBD2 (7 bases). The CDR3 consists of 14 residues. Trimming took off 3 bases at V and 9 bases at J, with 14 bases between the two ends. Germline-derived CDR1 and CDR2 are KGHDR and SFDVKD. In DNA, the CDR3 is TGTGCCACCAGTGATCCCCGGGGGGACATTGAGCAGTTCTTC. Its protein is CATSDPRGDIEQFF.

V and J are TRBV5-1 and TRBJ2-7; D is tentatively TRBD1 or TRBD2 (5 bases each). The germline CDR1 and CDR2 sequences are SGHRS and YFSETQ. The CDR3 totals 13 residues. Trimming removed 4 bases from V and 3 bases from J, with 11 bases in between. The CDR3: CASSEPGSYEQYF. The DNA for the CDR3 is TGCGCCAGCAGCGAACCAGGGAGCTACGAGCAGTACTTC.

This chain uses TRBV7-9 with TRBJ1-2; D not resolved. V was pared by 4 bases and J by 3 bases, with 12 bases between. The CDR3 runs 14 residues. The germline gives CDR1 SEHNR, CDR2 FQNEAQ (reference sequence). In nucleotides, the CDR3 is TGTGCCAGCAGCTCCCCGGGTCGGGACTATGGCTACACCTTC. This codes for CASSSPGRDYGYTF.

The chain is built from TRBV7-2 and TRBJ2-5; 12 bases align to TRBD2. This CDR3 has 18 amino acids. Germline CDR1 and CDR2: SGHTA and FQGNSA. The J segment lost 2 bases and the V segment lost 5 bases, leaving 12 bases of the junction unmatched. The CDR3 loop is CASSPSSGRAPRQETQYF. Here the CDR3 DNA reads TGTGCCAGCAGCCCCTCTAGCGGGAGGGCCCCTAGGCAAGAGACCCAGTACTTC.

The V and J genes are TRBV18 and TRBJ1-6; D possibly corresponds to TRBD1 (6 bases). The CDR3 loop spans 17 amino acids. The germline V and J ends were trimmed by 4 bases and 0 bases, with 13 bases remaining between them. Germline V CDR1 and CDR2: KGHSH, LQKENI. The CDR3 protein is CASSQGPRGSYNSPLHF. The DNA of the CDR3 is TGTGCCAGCTCACAAGGGCCCAGGGGCTCCTATAATTCACCCCTCCACTTT.

This chain connects TRBV5-1 to TRBJ2-1, with 8 bases identical to TRBD2. The V gene's germline CDR1 is SGHRS and CDR2 YFSETQ. The CDR3 has 14 amino acids. The V and J ends lost 1 base and 7 bases, in that order; junction bases with no gene match: 4. In DNA form, the CDR3 reads TGCGCCAGCAGCTTGCCCAGCGGGGGTAATGAGCAGTTCTTC. Translated: CASSLPSGGNEQFF.